This passage covers 8 T cell receptor beta chains from one sample sequenced in a study of regulatory T cells in long-lasting Graves disease. In building TCR beta libraries, iRepertoire HTBI primers were used together with Arm-PCR of CDR3 regions. Via MiXCR, TCRdb re-called the multiplex PCR reads, giving one row per CDR3 protein. The sample includes over 650,000 distinct CDR3 sequences, around 32% seen only once; the top ten take about two fifths. Indicated time point: persistent/refractory GD, antithyroid drugs over 5 years with positive TRAb. TCR sequences were obtained from RNA taken from PBMCs. The sample was peripheral blood mononuclear cells (PBMCs), taken when the disease was refractory, from a patient treated with antithyroid drugs. The receptors were sampled from a female donor with Graves disease.

Only a few counts were recorded for this clonotype. The chain recombines TRBV3-1 with TRBJ1-6, with 8 bases identical to TRBD1. V trimming: 4 bases; J trimming: 9 bases; junction bases outside the gene matches: 5. The CDR3 is made up of 14 amino acids. Germline loops: CDR1 LGHDT, CDR2 YNNKEL (reference sequence). CDR3 loop: CASSLGQDSSPLHF. Written as DNA, the CDR3 is TGTGCCAGCAGCCTGGGACAGGATTCTTCACCCCTCCACTTT. The full variable domain, with the rest looked up from reference TRBV3-1 and TRBJ1-6, is DTAVSQTPKYLVTQMGNDKSIKCEQNLGHDTMYWYKQDSKKFLKIMFSYNNKELIINETVPNRFSPKSPDKAHLNLHINSLELGDSAVYFCASSLGQDSSPLHFGNGTRLTVT.

This clonotype was seen at least ten times. The rearrangement links TRBV6-5 to TRBJ1-2, with D uncertain. With 4 bases removed from V and 5 bases from J, the gap between germline ends came to 20 bases. The CDR3 has 16 residues. The germline V gene has CDR1 MNHEY and CDR2 SVGAGI. The CDR3 reads CASSSIGFSGSYGYTF. CDR3 DNA: TGTGCCAGCAGTTCAATAGGTTTCTCAGGAAGTTATGGCTACACCTTC.

This clonotype occurred a few times. J is TRBJ2-7 and V is TRBV19, with D possibly TRBD1 on 6 matching bases. Germline lookup yields CDR1 LNHDA and CDR2 SQIVND (reference sequence). Trimming left V 6 bases short and J 3 bases short, with 9 bases between. This CDR3 spans 12 amino acids. The CDR3 coding sequence is TGTGCCAGTAGAGGGGGTTACTACGAGCAGTACTTC. This encodes CASRGGYYEQYF.

In its sample, this clonotype was seen a few times. The chain links TRBV6-5 to TRBJ1-6; D is unresolved. CDR1 is MNHEY, CDR2 SVGAGI, per germline. This CDR3 has 14 amino acids. Trimming removed 2 bases at V and 7 bases at J, with 9 bases between. In nucleotides, the CDR3 is TGTGCCAGCAGTTACGACTTCTACAATTCACCCCTCCACTTT. Translating gives CASSYDFYNSPLHF.

The DNA of the CDR3 is TGCGCCAGCAGCTCCAACACAGGGAGTAATGAAAAACTGTTTTTT. As protein: CASSSNTGSNEKLFF. The chain combines TRBV5-1 with TRBJ1-4; TRBD1 might be the D (6 bases). Per germline, CDR1 SGHRS and CDR2 YFSETQ. Trimming removed 3 bases from V and 4 bases from J, with 13 bases in between. The length of the CDR3 is 15 residues. Supplemented by reference TRBV5-1 and TRBJ1-4, the full variable domain reads KAGVTQTPRYLIKTRGQQVTLSCSPISGHRSVSWYQQTPGQGLQFLFEYFSETQRNKGNFPGRFSGRQFSNSRSEMNVSTLELGDSALYLCASSSNTGSNEKLFFGSGTQLSVL.

This chain uses TRBV10-3 with TRBJ1-5; D is possibly TRBD1 (5 bases). Germline CDR1 is ENHRY and CDR2 is SYGVKD. V lost 11 bases and J 2 bases, leaving 13 bases between the germline ends. This CDR3 has 13 amino acids. CDR3 region: CAAGGERNQPQHF. CDR3 in DNA: TGTGCCGCCGGGGGGGAACGCAATCAGCCCCAGCATTTT.

V is TRBV6-1 and J is TRBJ1-2; D is unclear. V lost 7 bases to trimming and J lost 0 bases, with 21 bases between them. Germline CDR1 reads MNHNS; CDR2 reads SASEGT. The CDR3 extends over 17 amino acids. The CDR3 DNA follows: TGTGCCAGCAATGGTGGGCTAGCGGGCGCAGCTAACTATGGCTACACCTTC. Amino acid sequence: CASNGGLAGAANYGYTF.

The rearrangement links TRBV5-1 to TRBJ2-7, with 9 bases fitting TRBD1. The CDR3 runs 16 residues. The trim removed 1 base at V and 6 bases at J, leaving 11 bases unmatched. Germline loops: CDR1 SGHRS, CDR2 YFSETQ. DNA of the CDR3: TGCGCCAGCAGCTTGTATGCCGGGACAGGGTCGGGCGAGCAGTACTTC. It is translated as CASSLYAGTGSGEQYF.